The sequence of this T cell receptor (beta chain) was determined in a study of early T cells in non-severe SARS-CoV-2 infection. This clonotype was detected many times. Attachment of unique molecular identifiers was made to individual cDNA molecules. One entry per CDR3 protein results from TCRdb running MiXCR on the 5' RACE reads. Of 60,000 to 75,000 distinct CDR3 sequences in the sample, 9% to 15% were seen once. V shed 2 bases and J shed 6 bases, with 11 bases lying between them. The CDR3 sequence is 15 residues long. From germline, CDR1 is SGHAT and CDR2 FQNNGV. V is TRBV11-2 and J is TRBJ1-6; D is perhaps TRBD1 (5 bases). The TCR sequence derives from an adult who was a healthcare worker with PCR-confirmed SARS-CoV-2 infection or an uninfected control (not recorded which). Sequencing input: whole blood. The CDR3 bases are TGTGCCAGCAGCTTAATCGGGACCGTTAATTCACCCCTCCACTTT. Protein sequence: CASSLIGTVNSPLHF.